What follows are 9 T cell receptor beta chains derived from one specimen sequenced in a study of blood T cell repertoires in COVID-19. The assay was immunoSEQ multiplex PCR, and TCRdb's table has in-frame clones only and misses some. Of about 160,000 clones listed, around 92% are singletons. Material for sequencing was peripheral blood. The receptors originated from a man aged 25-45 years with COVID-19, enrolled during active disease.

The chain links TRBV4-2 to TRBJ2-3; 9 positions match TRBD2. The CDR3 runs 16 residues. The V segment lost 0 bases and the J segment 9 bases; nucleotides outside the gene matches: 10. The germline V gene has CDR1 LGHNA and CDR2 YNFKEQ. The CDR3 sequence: CASSQDYLAGRRTQYF. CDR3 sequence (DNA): TGTGCCAGCAGCCAAGATTATCTAGCGGGGAGACGGACGCAGTATTTT.

CDR3 sequence reads: CASSTWRQGYYEQYF. The CDR3 region has the DNA TGTGCCAGCAGTACCTGGAGACAGGGTTACTACGAGCAGTACTTC. The chain is built from TRBV27 and TRBJ2-7, with TRBD1 matching 7 bases. V was clipped by 5 bases and J by 3 bases; unmatched bases: 10. The CDR3 consists of 15 residues. CDR1 is MNHEY and CDR2 is SMNVEV in the germline V gene (reference sequence).

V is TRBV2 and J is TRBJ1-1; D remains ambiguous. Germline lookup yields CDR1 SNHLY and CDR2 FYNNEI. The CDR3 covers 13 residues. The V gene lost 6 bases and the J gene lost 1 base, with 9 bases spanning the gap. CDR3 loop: CASSQITNTEAFF. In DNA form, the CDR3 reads TGTGCCAGCAGCCAGATCACGAACACTGAAGCTTTCTTT.

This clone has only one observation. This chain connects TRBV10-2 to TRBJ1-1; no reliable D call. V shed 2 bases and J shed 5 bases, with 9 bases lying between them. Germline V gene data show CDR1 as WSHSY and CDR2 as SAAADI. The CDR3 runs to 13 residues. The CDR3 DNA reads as TGCGCCAGCAGTGAGCTAATGGTAACTGAAGCTTTCTTT. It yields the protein CASSELMVTEAFF.

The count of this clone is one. The CDR3 is CASSPRDIQETQYF. CDR3 in DNA: TGTGCCAGCAGCCCTCGGGACATCCAAGAGACCCAGTACTTC. The genes are TRBV6-6 and TRBJ2-5, with TRBD1 as a possible D gene (6 bases). Between the trimmed V and J ends, which lost 6 bases and 1 base, there was a span of 12 bases. The length of the CDR3 is 14 residues. Looked up from germline, CDR1 is MNHNY and CDR2 is SVGAGI (reference sequence).

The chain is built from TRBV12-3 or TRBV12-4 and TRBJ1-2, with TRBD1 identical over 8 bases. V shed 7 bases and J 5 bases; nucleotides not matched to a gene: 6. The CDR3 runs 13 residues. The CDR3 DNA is TGTGCCAGCACTCCAGGGGGCGGGTATGGCTACACCTTC. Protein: CASTPGGGYGYTF.

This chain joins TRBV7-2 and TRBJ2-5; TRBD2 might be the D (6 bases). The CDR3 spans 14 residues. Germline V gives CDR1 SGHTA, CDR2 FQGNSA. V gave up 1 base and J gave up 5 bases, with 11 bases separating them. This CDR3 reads CASSLGWGTETQYF. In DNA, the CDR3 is TGTGCCAGCAGCTTAGGGTGGGGGACTGAGACCCAGTACTTC.

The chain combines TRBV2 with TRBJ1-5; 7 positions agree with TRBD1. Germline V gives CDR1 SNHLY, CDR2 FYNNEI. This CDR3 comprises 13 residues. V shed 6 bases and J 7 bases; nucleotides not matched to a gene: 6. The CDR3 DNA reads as TGTGCCAGCAGCGTCGGGACAGACCAGCCCCAGCATTTT. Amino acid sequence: CASSVGTDQPQHF.

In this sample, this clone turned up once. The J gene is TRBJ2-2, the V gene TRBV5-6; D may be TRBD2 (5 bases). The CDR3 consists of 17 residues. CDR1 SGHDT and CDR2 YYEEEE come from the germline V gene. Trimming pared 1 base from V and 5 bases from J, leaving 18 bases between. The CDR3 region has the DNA TGTGCCAGCAGCTTGCGAAGGCAGAGCCTAGCAACCGGGGAGCTGTTTTTT. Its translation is CASSLRRQSLATGELFF.